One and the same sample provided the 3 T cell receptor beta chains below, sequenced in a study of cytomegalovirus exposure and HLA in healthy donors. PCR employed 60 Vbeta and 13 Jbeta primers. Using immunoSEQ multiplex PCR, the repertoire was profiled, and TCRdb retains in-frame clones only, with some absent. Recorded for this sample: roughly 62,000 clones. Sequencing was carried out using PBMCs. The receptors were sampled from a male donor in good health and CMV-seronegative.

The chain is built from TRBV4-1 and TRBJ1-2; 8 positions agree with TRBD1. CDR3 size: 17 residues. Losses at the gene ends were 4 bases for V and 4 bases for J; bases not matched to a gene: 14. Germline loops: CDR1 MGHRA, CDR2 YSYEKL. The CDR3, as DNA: TGCGCCAGCAGCCTAAGGACAGGGCCGGGAAGCGGCTATGGCTACACCTTC. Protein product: CASSLRTGPGSGYGYTF.

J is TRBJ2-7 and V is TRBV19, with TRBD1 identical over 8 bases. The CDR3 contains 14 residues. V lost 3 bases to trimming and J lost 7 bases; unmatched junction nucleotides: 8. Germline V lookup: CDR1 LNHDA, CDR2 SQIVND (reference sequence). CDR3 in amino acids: CASSIGRQGREQYF. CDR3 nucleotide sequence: TGTGCCAGTAGTATCGGCCGACAGGGGCGGGAGCAGTACTTC.

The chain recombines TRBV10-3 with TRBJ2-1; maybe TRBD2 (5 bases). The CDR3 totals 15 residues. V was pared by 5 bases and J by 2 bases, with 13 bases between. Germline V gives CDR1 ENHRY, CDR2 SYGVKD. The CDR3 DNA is TGTGCCATCAGTTCAAACTCCGGGGCCTACAATGAGCAGTTCTTC. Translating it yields CAISSNSGAYNEQFF.